Listed below are T cell receptor beta chains from one sample, sequenced in a study of blood T cells in healthy people across ages. TCRdb fed the 5' RACE reads into MiXCR, producing one record per CDR3 protein. Of 1.5 million to 2 million distinct CDR3 sequences listed, over 25% were seen once; the top ten hold roughly 8.2%. Sequencing used blood. The receptors come from a woman aged 25 to 39 in good health. Both conserved end residues are trimmed from each CDR3. The D gene is left open where the match is weak.

NA TRBJ1-1 TRBV7-3 ASSLTGDEAF
TRBD1 TRBJ2-7 TRBV5-1 ASSFPGQGTEQY
NA TRBJ2-7 TRBV4-3 ASSPAILNYEQY
TRBD1 TRBJ1-6 TRBV5-1 ASSYTGDNSPLH
NA TRBJ1-2 TRBV29-1 SVKTGDFYGYT
NA TRBJ2-7 TRBV29-1 SVGRPTMEQY
NA TRBJ2-2 TRBV20-1 SAPKGTTDTGELF
NA TRBJ2-2 TRBV20-1 SARTSRGTGELF
NA TRBJ2-5 TRBV29-1 SVQSPGAQETQY
TRBD1 TRBJ1-4 TRBV11-2 ASSGWTGNNEKLF
NA TRBJ2-3 TRBV6-2/TRBV6-3 ASTRLASDTQY
NA TRBJ2-6 TRBV20-1 SAPDYSGANVLT
NA NA TRBV5-1 ASSLAGSSDSYNEQY
NA TRBJ2-3 TRBV6-2/TRBV6-3 ASSSGAEPTDTQY
NA TRBJ1-1 TRBV5-1 ASSLGQENTEAF
NA TRBJ1-5 TRBV7-2 ASSLAPGNQPQH
NA TRBJ1-2 TRBV18 ASSGDGRSYGYT
NA TRBJ1-2 TRBV5-6 ASSLDRWYYGYT
TRBD2 TRBJ2-1 TRBV24-1 ATSGAGAYNEQF
TRBD2 TRBJ2-5 TRBV29-1 SVDGLAGGKQETQY
NA TRBJ1-2 TRBV5-1 ASSLGGYDYGYT
NA TRBJ2-7 TRBV4-1 ASSQAPAGYEQY
TRBD1 TRBJ2-7 TRBV7-2 ASSFLGWPRRQGAYEQY
TRBD1 TRBJ2-7 TRBV20-1 SGAPRGYNEQY
NA TRBJ1-2 TRBV20-1 SASDARHSYGYT
NA TRBJ2-7 TRBV7-2 ASSLNGAVGYEQY
TRBD2 TRBJ2-1 TRBV6-1 ASAPGTSGDNEQF
NA TRBJ2-7 TRBV3-1 ASSQDYARTNHEQY
NA NA TRBV20-1 SARDVAYQETQF
TRBD1 TRBJ2-7 TRBV12-3/TRBV12-4 ASSRTGDQGEQY
NA TRBJ2-5 TRBV20-1 SAFRDGLQETQY
TRBD1 TRBJ2-7 TRBV6-1 ASSRGTGAAYEQY
NA TRBJ2-5 TRBV25-1 ASAVPDSRETQY